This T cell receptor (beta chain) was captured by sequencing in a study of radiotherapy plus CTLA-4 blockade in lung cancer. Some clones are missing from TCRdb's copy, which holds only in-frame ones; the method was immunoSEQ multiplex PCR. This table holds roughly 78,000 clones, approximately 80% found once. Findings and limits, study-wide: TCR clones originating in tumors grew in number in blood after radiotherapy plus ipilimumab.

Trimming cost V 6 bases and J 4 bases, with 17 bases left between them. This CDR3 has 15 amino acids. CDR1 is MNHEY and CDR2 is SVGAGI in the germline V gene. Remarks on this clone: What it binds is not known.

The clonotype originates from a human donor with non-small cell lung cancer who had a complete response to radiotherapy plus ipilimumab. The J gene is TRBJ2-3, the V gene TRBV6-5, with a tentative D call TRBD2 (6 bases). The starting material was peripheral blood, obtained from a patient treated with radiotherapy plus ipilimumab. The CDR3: CASSSPGLESDTQYF. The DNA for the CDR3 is TGTGCCAGCAGCTCTCCGGGACTGGAGTCAGATACGCAGTATTTT.